The T cell receptor (beta chain) described here comes from a study of beta chain features in type 1 diabetes listed by TCRdb under 2018. Regarding the study in general: Mean age, gender distribution, total cell number and subset yield were not different between patients and healthy donors. A total of about 100,000,000 sorted cells were examined across all samples, and RNA yield correlated strongly with the number of cells per subset. In the study, TCRB repertoires of sorted circulating CD4+ T cell subsets from recently diagnosed type 1 diabetes patients were compared with those of matched healthy donors. Regulatory and stem cell-like memory subsets were isolated from only 8 patients and roughly 8 healthy donors, whereas naive and central memory subsets came from all 30 or so donors.

From each donor, a single peripheral blood sample of 90 to 150 mL on average was drawn into heparinised tubes. Naive, central memory, regulatory and stem cell-like memory CD4+ T cells were sorted on a BD FACSAria II using a panel including CD45RO, CCR7, CD25, CD127, CD95 and CD27. A purity above 95% was achieved for all sorted populations. Right away, PBMCs were isolated by Lymphoprep density gradient centrifugation and were stained directly, with no culture step. So that batch effects would be minimized, each experiment stained and sorted samples in pairs, pairing one healthy donor with one patient. The entire isolated RNA was reverse transcribed using the High Capacity cDNA Reverse Transcription Kit, and thus expressed TCRB transcripts were sequenced. Deep immunoSEQ sequencing was applied to naive, central memory and regulatory T cell samples, giving an average of approximately 3.8 million total reads per sample. Sorted cells were lysed in RLT buffer, and RNA was extracted using DNase-treated RNeasy Micro or Mini kits according to cell number. Each cell subset was processed on its own to prevent cross-contamination, while patient and healthy donor samples were processed together. The immunoSEQ multiplex PCR was used to amplify TCRB sequences from cDNA, yielding 87-bp fragments that span the CDR3 region. Sequencing of the amplicons was performed on the Illumina HiSeq platform. On the study's bioinformatics: Synthetic template baselines were used to correct PCR bias computationally, reads within Hamming distance 2 were collapsed, and singletons that could not be merged were discarded. Reads were aligned to IMGT to assign V, D and J genes, CDR3 length, and insertions or deletions at six rearrangement sites. Within each subset, clonotype counts were normalized to sorted cell number, and only after that were true diversity and Gini coefficients computed with the tcR R package. Repertoire sharing was quantified using the overlap coefficient calculated on TCRB nucleotide sequences. Out-of-frame TCRB sequences from naive cells were analyzed to stand in for the pre-selection repertoire. TCRdb holds this immuneACCESS table with in-frame rearrangements only. Some clones are missing; in checked studies, unresolved V genes explain under half, and the rest has no known cause. V and J calls plus clone size are reproduced from that table; the DNA served to infer D and trimming. The sample yields roughly 230,000 clones; approximately 11% were counted once. The biggest ten clones account for around 0.017% of the sample.

This clone was seen a handful of times. Its specific antigen is unknown. Qualities for individual bases were not recorded, and no much larger clone is one base off. Findings and caveats that apply to the study as a whole: At VDJ recombination sites, patients with type 1 diabetes made fewer insertions and deleted more nucleotides, a pattern implying thymic rearrangement abnormalities. Naive, central memory and regulatory TCRB repertoires appeared more similar among patients than among healthy donors. PCR might favor shorter templates, but patient and control samples were amplified and corrected together, so any skew would affect both groups equally. Because the HLA sub-analyses included only small numbers of individuals, any influence of HLA type on TCRB rearrangement was left unresolved. Sequencing cDNA rather than genomic DNA could over-represent highly expressing activated cells, although activation and CD3 levels did not differ between groups. A moderate but significant shortening of TCRB CDR3 length was observed in type 1 diabetes patients in all four CD4+ subsets.

This TCR was sampled from a man aged 25 to 40 with type 1 diabetes. Sequenced: naive CD4+ T cells from blood. The meaning of the sample's cell subset or site label: true naive CD4+ T cells.

The sequenced DNA: TGCGCCAGCAGCTTGGCCGTGGGGCAGGAGACCCAGTACTTC. Protein translation: CASSLAVGQETQYF. The sequence is built from TRBV5-1 and TRBJ2-5, and the D gene may be TRBD1, 5 bases matching. CDR1 is given as SGHRS and CDR2 as YFSETQ, both from the germline V gene. The CDR3, from cysteine to phenylalanine, totals 14 residues. The sequence is cut down to CDR3 DNA, 42 bases in frame from base 1. V is pared back by 0 bases and J by 5 bases, with 11 bases lying between the germline termini.